This T cell receptor (beta chain) stems from a study of T-cell memory formation after mild COVID-19. Study results and caveats: Some SARS-CoV-2-responding clones were already detected in memory before infection. SARS-CoV-2 specificity of second-wave clones peaking day 37 was unconfirmed. Shrinking CD4+ clones resided mostly in CM and EM, and CD8+ ones in EMRA.

TCRdb re-derived calls from the 5' RACE reads in MiXCR, one entry per CDR3 protein. The repertoire holds roughly 510,000 distinct CDR3 sequences, with roughly 17% as singletons. Only a few counts were recorded for this clonotype. Antigen unknown. Trimming shortened V by 2 bases and J by 7 bases, and 9 bases separated the two germline ends. Germline CDR1 and CDR2: ENHRY and SYGVKD. The length of the CDR3 is 13 residues. The sequence derives from an adult woman who had mild COVID-19 (a few samples of this study predate the infection). Cell type and time point are not known. The chain couples TRBV10-3 to TRBJ2-1; weak D call: TRBD1 (5 bases). The sequencing input was PBMCs or a T cell subset sorted from them (not recorded which). This chain's CDR3 is CAISEQTANEQFF. DNA of the CDR3: TGTGCCATCAGTGAGCAGACAGCAAATGAGCAGTTCTTC.